These 14 T cell receptor beta chains share one sample of origin, sequenced in a study of T cells in Graves' hyperthyroidism and ophthalmopathy. RNA transcripts yielded amplified TCR beta CDR3 regions. A set of HTBI primers served as the primers for a first-round RT-PCR of the TCR CDR3. TCRdb re-derived calls from the multiplex PCR reads in MiXCR, one entry per CDR3 protein. The sample has some 500,000 distinct CDR3 sequences; about 24% are singletons. The source material was blood. The receptors originated from a woman aged 25 to 39 with Graves' ophthalmopathy.

The chain carries TRBV15 and TRBJ2-7, with D tentatively TRBD2 (6 bases). CDR1 and CDR2 from the germline V gene are LNHNV and YYDKDF (reference sequence). Trimming stripped 2 bases from V and 3 bases from J, with 17 bases between. This CDR3 has 16 residues. The DNA for the CDR3 is TGTGCCACCAGCAGAACGTCAGCGGGTGAAGTCTACGAGCAGTACTTC. As protein: CATSRTSAGEVYEQYF.

This clonotype was detected ten times or more. The chain is built from TRBV9 and TRBJ2-2; a weak D match, TRBD2 (6 bases). With 0 bases removed from V and 0 bases from J, the gap between germline ends came to 6 bases. Germline V gives CDR1 SGDLS, CDR2 YYNGEE. The CDR3 has 15 residues. In DNA form, the CDR3 reads TGTGCCAGCAGCGTAGGACTAGCGAACACCGGGGAGCTGTTTTTT. It yields the protein CASSVGLANTGELFF.

This sequence joins TRBV12-3 or TRBV12-4 and TRBJ2-7; D might be TRBD2 (5 bases). Trimming took 6 bases from V and 2 from J, leaving 11 bases between them. The CDR3 runs 13 residues. The CDR3 region has the DNA TGTGCCAGCAGCGCGGACGGGGCCTACGAGCAGTACTTC. It encodes CASSADGAYEQYF.

This clonotype was detected only once. At one of its ends the junction is not consistent with the germline gene, which may arise from a read error. The chain carries TRBV10-3 and TRBJ2-7; unclear D gene. CDR1 and CDR2 (germline): ENHRY, SYGVKD. The CDR3 runs to 18 residues. The CDR3 DNA reads TGTGCCATCAGTGAGCCGCCCTTGGGCGGACCAAGCTCCTACGAGCAGTGCTTC. Its translation: CAISEPPLGGPSSYEQCF.

The J gene is TRBJ2-2, the V gene TRBV6-2 or TRBV6-3, with D unresolved. This CDR3 has 13 residues. Per germline, CDR1 MNHEY and CDR2 SVGEGT. With 8 bases removed from V and 6 bases from J, the gap between germline ends came to 13 bases. The CDR3 is CASVLGFAGELFF. In nucleotides, the CDR3 is TGTGCCAGCGTTCTCGGGTTCGCCGGGGAGCTGTTTTTT.

In its sample, this clonotype was seen many times. The chain uses TRBV5-4 and TRBJ1-2; D gene unclear. Trimming took off 3 bases at V and 6 bases at J, with 12 bases between the two ends. CDR3 length: 13 residues. Germline CDR1 is SGHNT and CDR2 is YYREEE (reference sequence). DNA of the CDR3: TGTGCCAGCAGCTATCCGGGAGCTAATGGCTACACCTTC. Residues: CASSYPGANGYTF. The complete variable domain, with remaining parts taken from reference TRBV5-4 and TRBJ1-2, reads ETGVTQSPTHLIKTRGQQVTLRCSSQSGHNTVSWYQQALGQGPQFIFQYYREEENGRGNFPPRFSGLQFPNYSSELNVNALELDDSALYLCASSYPGANGYTFGSGTRLTVV.

The sample holds many counts of this clonotype. This chain uses TRBV10-3 with TRBJ1-2; 9 bases fit TRBD1. The CDR3 runs to 14 residues. Trimming cost V 10 bases and J 3 bases; bases outside gene matches: 9. Germline V lookup: CDR1 ENHRY, CDR2 SYGVKD. In DNA form, the CDR3 reads TGTGCCACCGAGGCGGGACAGGGACACTATGGCTACACCTTC. Protein: CATEAGQGHYGYTF.

This clonotype occurred many times. The genes are TRBV24-1 and TRBJ2-5, with D unclear. The CDR3 extends over 15 amino acids. The V gene lost 3 bases and the J gene lost 5 bases, with 15 bases spanning the gap. The germline V gene has CDR1 KGHDR and CDR2 SFDVKD. CDR3 coding DNA: TGTGCCACCAGTGATCAAATTTCGGCGGTGGAGACCCAGTACTTC. Its protein is CATSDQISAVETQYF.

This clonotype was detected ten times or more. The chain has TRBV4-1 and TRBJ1-2; TRBD1 aligns across 9 bases. The CDR3 runs 15 residues. The junction had 3 bases not matched to a gene; V was cut back by 2 bases and J by 2 bases. The germline gives CDR1 MGHRA, CDR2 YSYEKL. CDR3 sequence reads: CASSQTQGANYGYTF. CDR3 sequence (DNA): TGCGCCAGCAGCCAAACACAGGGGGCCAACTATGGCTACACCTTC.

This clonotype was counted many times. The chain carries TRBV19 and TRBJ1-2; 8 bases agree with TRBD1. The CDR3 sequence is 13 residues long. Germline assignment: CDR1 LNHDA and CDR2 SQIVND (reference sequence). Losses at the gene ends were 8 bases for V and 4 bases for J; bases not matched to a gene: 6. CDR3: CASGQGFSYGYTF. The CDR3 nucleotides are TGTGCCAGTGGACAGGGTTTTTCCTATGGCTACACCTTC.

The V and J genes are TRBV30 and TRBJ1-5, with a tentative D call TRBD1 (5 bases). Germline CDR1 reads GTSNPN; CDR2 reads SVGIG (reference sequence). The CDR3 is made up of 14 amino acids. V lost 5 bases to trimming and J lost 0 bases, with 11 bases between them. The CDR3 nucleotides are TGTGCCTGGGGCCGGGACCGTAGCAATCAGCCCCAGCATTTT. Translating it yields CAWGRDRSNQPQHF.

The chain joins TRBV28 to TRBJ1-1; 9 nucleotides match TRBD1. Germline CDR1 and CDR2: MDHEN and SYDVKM. This CDR3 has 14 amino acids. The junction had 11 bases not matched to a gene; V was cut back by 11 bases and J by 4 bases. For the CDR3, the DNA is TGTGCCCTCACCGGGACAGGGATCTTCACTGAAGCTTTCTTT. This sequence encodes CALTGTGIFTEAFF.

The sample holds many counts of this clonotype. The V and J genes are TRBV28 and TRBJ1-1; 10 positions match TRBD1. V dropped 10 bases and J dropped 2; count of bases not matched to a gene: 10. Per the germline V gene, CDR1 is MDHEN and CDR2 is SYDVKM. The CDR3 runs to 15 residues. The CDR3 sequence: CATWDRGTHNTEAFF. In DNA form, the CDR3 reads TGTGCCACTTGGGACAGGGGTACCCATAACACTGAAGCTTTCTTT.

The CDR3 is CASSESGGANNEQFF. Here the CDR3 DNA reads TGTGCCAGCAGCGAAAGTGGGGGGGCAAACAATGAGCAGTTCTTC. The chain couples TRBV6-1 to TRBJ2-1, with D possibly matching TRBD2 (7 bases). V was cut by 6 bases and J by 5 bases, with 17 bases left in between. Germline V gene sequence: CDR1 MNHNS, CDR2 SASEGT. This CDR3 has 15 residues.